The 5 T cell receptor beta chains listed next were all sequenced from one sample in a study of beta chain features in type 1 diabetes. Of the isolated RNA, all was reverse transcribed, and so the sequenced material was expressed TCRB transcripts. Sequenced by immunoSEQ multiplex PCR; TCRdb stores in-frame clones only, minus some. The sample records 130,000 or so clones, approximately 10% being singletons. Input material: central memory CD4+ T cells from blood. The receptors originated from a woman aged 40-49 years in good health.

This clone was observed at least ten times. The chain joins TRBV4-1 to TRBJ2-4, with unresolved D. Germline CDR1 reads MGHRA; CDR2 reads YSYEKL. V gave up 4 bases and J gave up 10 bases, with 11 bases separating them. The CDR3 length is 12 residues. The chain's CDR3 is CASSPLTGIQYF. The CDR3 region has the DNA TGCGCCAGCAGCCCGTTGACTGGGATTCAGTACTTC.

This clone occurred a few times. The chain has TRBV9 and TRBJ2-2, with 9 bases fitting TRBD1. This CDR3 contains 15 residues. Per the germline V gene, CDR1 is SGDLS and CDR2 is YYNGEE. Trimming cost V 7 bases and J 4 bases; bases outside gene matches: 8. The CDR3 region is CASGERDRVTGELFF. The CDR3, as DNA: TGTGCCAGCGGGGAACGGGACAGGGTCACCGGGGAGCTGTTTTTT. Complete variable domain (other parts from reference TRBV9 and TRBJ2-2): DSGVTQTPKHLITATGQRVTLRCSPRSGDLSVYWYQQSLDQGLQFLIQYYNGEERAKGNILERFSAQQFPDLHSELNLSSLELGDSALYFCASGERDRVTGELFFGEGSRLTVL.

The chain joins TRBV19 to TRBJ2-1; 7 nucleotides line up with TRBD2. After removal of 11 bases from V and 4 bases from J, the junction contained 8 bases not matched to a gene. This CDR3 has 13 amino acids. CDR1 is LNHDA and CDR2 is SQIVND in the germline V gene (reference sequence). CDR3 in amino acids: CASGLRGYNEQFF. The DNA of the CDR3 is TGTGCCTCTGGCCTGCGGGGGTACAATGAGCAGTTCTTC.

This clone appeared a few times. The rearrangement uses TRBV2 and TRBJ2-1, with D possibly matching TRBD1 (6 bases). This CDR3 is 12 amino acids long. The V end lost 6 bases, the J end lost 6 bases, and 9 bases lay between the germline ends. Germline loops: CDR1 SNHLY, CDR2 FYNNEI. CDR3 amino acids: CASSQGSNEQFF. The CDR3 DNA reads TGTGCCAGCAGCCAGGGGAGCAATGAGCAGTTCTTC.

The CDR3, as DNA: TGTGCCAGCTCGACAGGGTTCGACGAGCAGTACTTC. This encodes CASSTGFDEQYF. This chain uses TRBV18 with TRBJ2-7; 7 bases align to TRBD1. Germline values: CDR1 KGHSH, CDR2 LQKENI. The CDR3 has 12 amino acids. V lost 6 bases, J lost 5 bases, and 4 bases stayed unmatched. The entire variable domain, with the rest obtained from reference TRBV18 and TRBJ2-7, is as follows: NAGVMQNPRHLVRRRGQEARLRCSPMKGHSHVYWYRQLPEEGLKFMVYLQKENIIDESGMPKERFSAEFPKEGPSILRIQQVVRGDSAAYFCASSTGFDEQYFGPGTRLTVT.